Below, 2 T cell receptor beta chains from the same sample are listed, as sequenced in a study of shared T cell receptors in the human thymus. Measured with immunoSEQ multiplex PCR; TCRdb has only the in-frame clones, and not every one. In the table there are roughly 700,000 clones, 88% of which are singletons. The same data also went into a second study, on human thymus T cells.

The sequenced material came from thymocytes. These receptors were taken from a boy younger than two with a congenital heart defect.

The rearrangement uses TRBV4-2 and TRBJ2-7, with TRBD1 identical over 9 bases. The V and J ends lost 1 base and 3 bases, in that order; junction bases with no gene match: 4. In germline, CDR1 is LGHNA, CDR2 YNFKEQ. The CDR3 runs 15 residues. The CDR3 sequence: CASSQGGQGHYEQYF. The CDR3 DNA follows: TGTGCCAGCAGCCAAGGGGGACAGGGACACTACGAGCAGTACTTC.

The rearrangement uses TRBV10-1 and TRBJ2-7; TRBD1 agrees at 10 bases. In germline, CDR1 is WNHNN, CDR2 SYGVQD (reference sequence). CDR3 length equals 13 residues. The ends lost 6 bases at V and 7 bases at J; junction bases unmatched: 6. The CDR3 nucleotides read TGCGCCAGCAGGGGACAGGGGAGTTTTGAGCAGTACTTC. It yields the protein CASRGQGSFEQYF.